This TCR beta chain was documented in a study of brain T cells in children with intractable seizures (dated by TCRdb to the early 2020s). Regarding the research as a whole: Resected brain tissue from roughly 50 pediatric epilepsy surgery cases was first screened for immune gene transcripts using a NanoString immunology panel. Of the 12 selected surgery cases, pre-surgery blood was also sequenced for eight, so four had brain tissue only. Summary of the overall study and its limitations: Sequencing depth differed between pre- and post-surgery blood, so clones missing from the pre-surgery sample may reflect undersampling. The patients' HCMV serostatus was not known, and viral specificity was inferred solely from CDR3 sequence similarity.

The time point label of this sample denotes: resected brain tissue, or blood drawn just prior to surgery. The surgery cases showing the highest brain T cell transcript signatures were chosen for TCR beta chain sequencing of brain tissue and, when available, of blood. Prior to surgery, the patients had been treated with at least one anti-epileptic drug. The TCR-sequenced patients were children whose drug-resistant epilepsy was caused by tuberous sclerosis complex, focal cortical dysplasia, Rasmussen encephalitis or hemimegalencephaly. Blood was drawn right before the epilepsy surgery. Bulk genomic DNA was extracted from unsorted brain tissue and whole blood with the Monarch genomic DNA purification kit. With regard to this clone: There is no known antigen for this receptor. Base qualities are not recorded, but no much larger clone differs from it by a single base.

Via the germline V gene (reference sequence), CDR1 is SEHNR and CDR2 FQNEAQ. V gives up 2 bases and J gives up 0 bases, and the segment between their germline ends measures 5 bases. Including the terminal cysteine and phenylalanine, the CDR3 comprises 13 residues. Only the CDR3 DNA is retained, 39 bases long and in frame from the first base. The immunoSEQ assay was applied to genomic DNA to generate the TCR beta chain sequences. For the original study's pipeline: CDR3 sequences that did not begin with the conserved framework cysteine at position 104 were removed by hand. To get clonality, the normalized Shannon's Diversity Index was subtracted from one, giving values from 0 (maximal diversity) to 1 (oligoclonal). Differences in the frequency of the same CDR3 between samples, such as brain versus blood, were assessed with chi-squared comparison-of-proportions tests. Public clonotypes were identified through searches of immuneACCESS, and similarity to known antiviral clonotypes was evaluated with the VDJdb browser. TCRdb stores this immuneACCESS table with in-frame sequences only. Part of the clones is absent; in the studies checked, under half of the shortfall reflects unresolved V genes, and no reason is known for the rest. Clone size and the V and J calls come from that table; the DNA yielded D and trimming. For this sample the table gives tens of thousands of clones, of which 90% to 97% were detected only once. The top ten hold over 0.35% of the sample.

Sequencing was performed on peripheral blood, taken at surgery. The sequence is built from TRBV7-9 and TRBJ2-7; too little of a D gene remains to name it. The receptor was isolated from a boy less than two years old with focal cortical dysplasia and intractable seizures. The CDR3 here reads CASSLPFSYEQYF. The nucleotides read TGTGCCAGCAGCTTACCGTTCTCCTACGAGCAGTACTTC.